These T cell receptor beta chains were read from a single sample in a study of cytomegalovirus exposure and HLA in healthy donors. Profiled with immunoSEQ multiplex PCR; TCRdb holds only in-frame clones, not every one. Among around 200,000 clones listed, 80% were seen once. The sequenced sample was PBMCs. Receptors originate from a boy aged 5 to 17 in good health and CMV-seronegative. CDR3s include the opening cysteine and the closing phenylalanine or tryptophan. A D gene is named only where the DNA matches it firmly. Part of the rows lack a size; the others show once, few, many or a class for expanded clones.

abundance: .
d_gene: .
j_gene: TRBJ2-2
v_gene: TRBV7-6
CDR3aa: CASSLLRGLNTGELFF
CDR3nt: TGTGCCAGCAGCTTATTAAGAGGTTTGAACACCGGGGAGCTGTTTTTT

abundance: .
d_gene: TRBD1
j_gene: TRBJ2-6
v_gene: TRBV30
CDR3aa: CAWGIQGAQGANVLTF
CDR3nt: TGTGCCTGGGGAATACAGGGGGCGCAAGGGGCCAACGTCCTGACTTTC

abundance: .
d_gene: TRBD2
j_gene: TRBJ2-5
v_gene: TRBV5-6
CDR3aa: CASRTSGREETQYF
CDR3nt: TGTGCCAGCAGGACTAGCGGGAGGGAAGAGACCCAGTACTTC

abundance: once
d_gene: .
j_gene: TRBJ1-2
v_gene: TRBV11-3
CDR3aa: CASSLDSQGRGGYTF
CDR3nt: TGTGCCAGCAGCTTAGATTCCCAGGGTAGAGGCGGCTACACCTTC

abundance: once
d_gene: TRBD1
j_gene: TRBJ2-7
v_gene: TRBV5-4
CDR3aa: CASSAPRGGQDEQYF
CDR3nt: TGTGCCAGCAGCGCTCCCCGAGGGGGACAGGACGAGCAGTACTTC

abundance: .
d_gene: .
j_gene: TRBJ1-1
v_gene: TRBV11-3
CDR3aa: CASSVSGLGANTEAFF
CDR3nt: TGTGCCAGCAGCGTATCAGGGTTGGGGGCGAACACTGAAGCTTTCTTT

abundance: .
d_gene: .
j_gene: TRBJ2-2
v_gene: TRBV7-3
CDR3aa: CASSPRGHQNTGELFF
CDR3nt: TGTGCCAGCAGCCCGAGGGGACATCAGAACACCGGGGAGCTGTTTTTT

abundance: .
d_gene: .
j_gene: TRBJ2-2
v_gene: TRBV7-8
CDR3aa: CASSEIQGPGELFF
CDR3nt: TGTGCCAGCAGCGAAATACAGGGTCCCGGGGAGCTGTTTTTT

abundance: .
d_gene: .
j_gene: TRBJ2-1
v_gene: TRBV5-4
CDR3aa: CASSVEGGGAGHNEQFF
CDR3nt: TGTGCCAGCAGCGTGGAAGGAGGGGGCGCGGGGCACAATGAGCAGTTCTTC

abundance: .
d_gene: .
j_gene: TRBJ2-1
v_gene: TRBV29-1
CDR3aa: CSVGSSYNEQFF
CDR3nt: TGCAGCGTTGGTAGCTCCTACAATGAGCAGTTCTTC

abundance: .
d_gene: .
j_gene: TRBJ2-3
v_gene: TRBV25-1
CDR3aa: CASSSSWGGTDTQYF
CDR3nt: TGTGCCAGCTCCTCAAGTTGGGGGGGCACAGATACGCAGTATTTT

abundance: few
d_gene: TRBD1
j_gene: TRBJ2-1
v_gene: TRBV18
CDR3aa: CASSPPKTPGGFF
CDR3nt: TGTGCCAGCTCACCACCCAAAACCCCAGGGGGGTTCTTC

abundance: .
d_gene: .
j_gene: TRBJ2-7
v_gene: TRBV10-3
CDR3aa: CAITRAYEQYF
CDR3nt: TGTGCCATCACCCGGGCCTACGAGCAGTACTTC

abundance: .
d_gene: .
j_gene: TRBJ1-2
v_gene: TRBV7-9
CDR3aa: CASSSDSPNTF
CDR3nt: TGTGCCAGCAGCTCCGACAGTCCTAATACCTTC

abundance: .
d_gene: .
j_gene: TRBJ1-1
v_gene: TRBV5-5
CDR3aa: CASSLVVERAFF
CDR3nt: TGTGCCAGCAGCTTGGTCGTGGAGAGGGCTTTCTTT

abundance: few
d_gene: TRBD1
j_gene: TRBJ1-1
v_gene: TRBV6-5
CDR3aa: CASSRQGLDEAFF
CDR3nt: TGTGCCAGCAGTAGACAGGGCTTGGATGAAGCTTTCTTT

abundance: .
d_gene: .
j_gene: TRBJ1-3
v_gene: TRBV30
CDR3aa: CAWSPTVSGNTIYF
CDR3nt: TGTGCCTGGAGCCCGACAGTCTCTGGAAACACCATATATTTT

abundance: few
d_gene: .
j_gene: TRBJ2-7
v_gene: TRBV20-1
CDR3aa: CSVFSSYEQYF
CDR3nt: TGCAGTGTGTTCTCCTCCTACGAGCAGTACTTC

abundance: few
d_gene: TRBD1
j_gene: TRBJ1-4
v_gene: TRBV5-1
CDR3aa: CASSRRDRARATNEKLFF
CDR3nt: TGCGCCAGCAGCCGTCGGGACAGGGCTAGGGCAACTAATGAAAAACTGTTTTTT

abundance: .
d_gene: .
j_gene: TRBJ2-5
v_gene: TRBV19
CDR3aa: CASSMQGGGQETQYF
CDR3nt: TGTGCCAGTAGTATGCAGGGAGGGGGCCAAGAGACCCAGTACTTC

abundance: .
d_gene: .
j_gene: TRBJ1-2
v_gene: TRBV2
CDR3aa: CASSPWGGDNYGYTF
CDR3nt: TGTGCCAGCAGCCCCTGGGGGGGGGATAACTATGGCTACACCTTC

abundance: .
d_gene: .
j_gene: TRBJ1-1
v_gene: TRBV5-1
CDR3aa: CASSPDTLNTEAFF
CDR3nt: TGCGCCAGCAGCCCCGACACCCTGAACACTGAAGCTTTCTTT

abundance: once
d_gene: TRBD2
j_gene: TRBJ2-3
v_gene: TRBV11-2
CDR3aa: CASSGTSGSPRGTQYF
CDR3nt: TGTGCCAGCAGCGGGACTAGCGGGAGTCCTCGTGGTACGCAGTATTTT

abundance: .
d_gene: TRBD1
j_gene: TRBJ2-7
v_gene: TRBV6-5
CDR3aa: CASSYFSGQGRYEQYF
CDR3nt: TGTGCCAGCAGTTACTTCTCTGGACAGGGTCGATACGAGCAGTACTTC

abundance: .
d_gene: .
j_gene: TRBJ1-5
v_gene: TRBV9
CDR3aa: CASSVGADSNQPQHF
CDR3nt: TGTGCCAGCAGCGTAGGGGCAGATAGCAATCAGCCCCAGCATTTT

abundance: .
d_gene: TRBD1
j_gene: TRBJ2-7
v_gene: TRBV5-1
CDR3aa: CASSSGDRASREQYF
CDR3nt: TGCGCCAGCAGTTCGGGGGACAGGGCCTCTAGGGAGCAGTACTTC

abundance: .
d_gene: TRBD2
j_gene: TRBJ2-1
v_gene: TRBV7-2
CDR3aa: CASSLARGTSGGATLYNEQFF
CDR3nt: TGTGCCAGCAGCTTAGCTCGAGGGACTAGCGGGGGGGCTACCCTATACAATGAGCAGTTCTTC

abundance: .
d_gene: TRBD2
j_gene: TRBJ2-1
v_gene: TRBV27
CDR3aa: CASWRLAGQSGEQFF
CDR3nt: TGTGCCAGCTGGAGACTAGCGGGACAAAGCGGGGAGCAGTTCTTC

abundance: .
d_gene: .
j_gene: TRBJ1-6
v_gene: TRBV7-2
CDR3aa: CASSLGPGNSPLHF
CDR3nt: TGTGCCAGCAGCCTCGGACCGGGAAATTCACCCCTCCACTTT

abundance: few
d_gene: TRBD2
j_gene: TRBJ2-4
v_gene: TRBV29-1
CDR3aa: CSVEELAGGNIQYF
CDR3nt: TGCAGCGTTGAAGAACTAGCGGGAGGAAACATTCAGTACTTC

abundance: .
d_gene: TRBD1
j_gene: TRBJ1-4
v_gene: TRBV18
CDR3aa: CASSLGTGYATNEKLFF
CDR3nt: TGTGCCAGCTCACTCGGGACAGGTTACGCAACTAATGAAAAACTGTTTTTT

abundance: .
d_gene: .
j_gene: TRBJ1-3
v_gene: TRBV4-3
CDR3aa: CASSQDAAHSGNTIYF
CDR3nt: TGCGCCAGCAGCCAAGACGCAGCGCACTCTGGAAACACCATATATTTT

abundance: .
d_gene: TRBD2
j_gene: TRBJ2-1
v_gene: TRBV5-4
CDR3aa: CASSFPSGDTNGEQFF
CDR3nt: TGTGCCAGCAGCTTCCCTAGCGGGGATACCAACGGTGAGCAGTTCTTC

abundance: .
d_gene: .
j_gene: TRBJ1-1
v_gene: TRBV7-8
CDR3aa: CASSLIGLLFTEAFF
CDR3nt: TGTGCCAGCAGCTTAATTGGGCTATTATTCACTGAAGCTTTCTTT

abundance: .
d_gene: TRBD1
j_gene: TRBJ2-1
v_gene: TRBV18
CDR3aa: CASSPWTGWNEQFF
CDR3nt: TGTGCCAGCTCACCCTGGACAGGGTGGAATGAGCAGTTCTTC

abundance: few
d_gene: .
j_gene: TRBJ1-1
v_gene: TRBV30
CDR3aa: CAWSGAGYTEAFF
CDR3nt: TGTGCCTGGAGTGGGGCGGGATACACTGAAGCTTTCTTT

abundance: .
d_gene: .
j_gene: TRBJ1-2
v_gene: TRBV19
CDR3aa: CASSIAADGYTF
CDR3nt: TGTGCCAGTAGTATAGCGGCGGATGGCTACACCTTC

abundance: .
d_gene: .
j_gene: TRBJ2-1
v_gene: TRBV7-2
CDR3aa: CASSRGVDNEQFF
CDR3nt: TGTGCCAGCAGCCGAGGAGTGGACAATGAGCAGTTCTTC

abundance: .
d_gene: .
j_gene: TRBJ1-3
v_gene: TRBV28
CDR3aa: CASSPTGAGNTIYF
CDR3nt: TGTGCCAGCAGCCCGACAGGAGCTGGAAACACCATATATTTT

abundance: .
d_gene: TRBD2
j_gene: TRBJ2-3
v_gene: TRBV6-5
CDR3aa: CASGTSASTDTQYF
CDR3nt: TGTGCCAGCGGGACTAGCGCTAGCACAGATACGCAGTATTTT

abundance: .
d_gene: TRBD2
j_gene: TRBJ2-2
v_gene: TRBV12-5
CDR3aa: CASGLGTSGSVGELFF
CDR3nt: TGTGCTAGTGGTTTGGGGACTAGCGGGAGCGTCGGGGAGCTGTTTTTT

abundance: .
d_gene: .
j_gene: TRBJ2-3
v_gene: TRBV6-5
CDR3aa: CASSYSGGPGAGTQYF
CDR3nt: TGTGCCAGCAGTTACTCCGGGGGGCCGGGGGCGGGTACGCAGTATTTT

abundance: .
d_gene: .
j_gene: TRBJ1-3
v_gene: TRBV19
CDR3aa: CASSIQEFGNTIYF
CDR3nt: TGTGCCAGTAGTATCCAGGAATTTGGAAACACCATATATTTT

abundance: .
d_gene: TRBD2
j_gene: TRBJ2-1
v_gene: TRBV9
CDR3aa: CASSAPSGLAGGLNNEQFF
CDR3nt: TGTGCCAGCAGCGCACCGTCGGGACTAGCGGGGGGGCTAAACAATGAGCAGTTCTTC

abundance: .
d_gene: TRBD1
j_gene: TRBJ2-3
v_gene: TRBV5-5
CDR3aa: CASRGDRGPTDTQYF
CDR3nt: TGTGCCAGCAGAGGCGACAGGGGGCCAACAGATACGCAGTATTTT

abundance: few
d_gene: .
j_gene: TRBJ1-2
v_gene: TRBV6-1
CDR3aa: CASSDNLGANYGYTF
CDR3nt: TGTGCCAGCAGTGATAACCTAGGGGCTAACTATGGCTACACCTTC

abundance: .
d_gene: TRBD1
j_gene: TRBJ1-6
v_gene: TRBV5-1
CDR3aa: CASSPGTGGLYSPLHF
CDR3nt: TGCGCCAGCAGCCCCGGGACAGGGGGTTTGTATTCACCCCTCCACTTT

abundance: .
d_gene: TRBD1
j_gene: TRBJ1-5
v_gene: TRBV6-1
CDR3aa: CATYDRAKPQHF
CDR3nt: TGTGCCACCTATGACAGGGCGAAGCCCCAGCATTTT

abundance: .
d_gene: .
j_gene: TRBJ1-2
v_gene: TRBV6-6
CDR3aa: CASRRGEAKGYTF
CDR3nt: TGTGCCAGCAGACGGGGGGAGGCGAAGGGCTACACCTTC

abundance: .
d_gene: TRBD2
j_gene: TRBJ2-1
v_gene: TRBV7-3
CDR3aa: CASSLNREGGTGEQFF
CDR3nt: TGTGCCAGCAGCTTAAACCGGGAGGGAGGGACGGGTGAGCAGTTCTTC

abundance: .
d_gene: TRBD1
j_gene: TRBJ1-1
v_gene: TRBV5-1
CDR3aa: CASSLVRGGRMNTEAFF
CDR3nt: TGCGCCAGCAGCTTGGTAAGAGGGGGCAGAATGAACACTGAAGCTTTCTTT